Listed below are T cell receptor beta chains from one sample, sequenced in a study of identical twins. Each CDR3 protein gets one entry after TCRdb re-called the 5' RACE reads with MiXCR. The top ten hold around 0.91% of the sample, which has some 500,000 distinct CDR3 sequences, less than 25% seen once. These same data were also listed under a study on T cells expressing NK-cell markers.

Material: CD4+ T cells sorted from blood. These receptors came from a woman in her late teens or twenties in good health. Both conserved end residues are part of each CDR3. Each record gives: V gene, J gene, CDR3 protein.

V: TRBV6-5; J: TRBJ1-2; CDR3: CASSSATGRASYTF
V: TRBV10-3; J: TRBJ1-4; CDR3: CAISDGNEKLFF
V: TRBV20-1; J: TRBJ2-1; CDR3: CSASGTSGGKYNEQFF
V: TRBV20-1; J: TRBJ2-1; CDR3: CSARGARPGEQFF
V: TRBV7-2; J: TRBJ1-2; CDR3: CASRGAGAGYTF
V: TRBV10-3; J: TRBJ2-7; CDR3: CATQTAETYEQYF
V: TRBV5-4; J: TRBJ2-2; CDR3: CASSRPGTENTGELFF
V: TRBV5-1; J: TRBJ1-1; CDR3: CASSLLVWNTEAFF
V: TRBV4-2; J: TRBJ2-5; CDR3: CASSQASGGIKTQYF
V: TRBV10-3; J: TRBJ1-3; CDR3: CAISEHGGNTIYF
V: TRBV7-2; J: TRBJ2-5; CDR3: CASSFTETQYF
V: TRBV29-1; J: TRBJ2-5; CDR3: CSAAGGGETQYF
V: TRBV20-1; J: TRBJ2-7; CDR3: CSATKPGLGPILLLEQYF
V: TRBV5-1; J: TRBJ2-7; CDR3: CASSLGLTEGQYF
V: TRBV7-9; J: TRBJ2-7; CDR3: CASSLQGFDEQYF
V: TRBV12-3/TRBV12-4; J: TRBJ1-4; CDR3: CASRRQGTEKLFF
V: TRBV3-1; J: TRBJ2-2; CDR3: CASSQGLAGFPESGELFF
V: TRBV12-3/TRBV12-4; J: TRBJ1-1; CDR3: CASSLDRIDMNTEAFF
V: TRBV29-1; J: TRBJ2-3; CDR3: CSVDGQSTDTQYF
V: TRBV5-6; J: TRBJ1-1; CDR3: CASSRPSTGDEAFF
V: TRBV24-1; J: TRBJ2-5; CDR3: CATSDHALAGFLQETQYF
V: TRBV20-1; J: TRBJ1-4; CDR3: CSARDRGRSEKLFF
V: TRBV7-9; J: TRBJ1-1; CDR3: CASSLKIEAFF